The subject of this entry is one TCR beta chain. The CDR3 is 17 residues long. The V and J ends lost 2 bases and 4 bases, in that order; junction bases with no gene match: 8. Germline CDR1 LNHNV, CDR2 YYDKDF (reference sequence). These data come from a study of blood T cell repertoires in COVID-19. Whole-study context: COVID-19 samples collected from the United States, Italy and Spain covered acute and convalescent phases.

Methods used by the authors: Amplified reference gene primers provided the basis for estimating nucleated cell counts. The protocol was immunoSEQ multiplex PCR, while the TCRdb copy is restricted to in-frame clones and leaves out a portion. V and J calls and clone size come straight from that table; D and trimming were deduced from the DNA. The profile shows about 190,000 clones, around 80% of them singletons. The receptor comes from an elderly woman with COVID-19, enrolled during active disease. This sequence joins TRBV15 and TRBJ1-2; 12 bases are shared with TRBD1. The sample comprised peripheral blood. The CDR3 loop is CATSRPPGQGAIYGYTF. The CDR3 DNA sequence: TGTGCCACCAGCAGACCGCCGGGACAGGGGGCGATCTATGGCTACACCTTC.